The TCR beta chain under discussion was sequenced for a study of T cell responses to AZD1222 COVID-19 vaccine. General study results and limits: Most donors were white British and more were female, and clonal diversity was possibly underestimated.

Here immunoSEQ multiplex PCR was the method, and the copy in TCRdb shows in-frame clones only, minus some. The sample records some 130,000 clones, approximately 91% being singletons. Turning to this clone: Its cognate antigen is unknown.

This CDR3 has 13 residues. V lost 6 bases and J lost 4, with 15 bases in between. Germline assignment: CDR1 SQVTM and CDR2 ANQGSEA. The gene calls are TRBV29-1 and TRBJ2-5; D gene ambiguous. This receptor was obtained from an adult who received the AZD1222 COVID-19 vaccine. This sample comprised peripheral blood, obtained 28 days after the second AZD1222 dose. The CDR3 loop reads CSVDRAVGETQYF. The CDR3 region has the DNA TGCAGCGTGGACCGGGCCGTAGGAGAGACCCAGTACTTC.